The 7 T cell receptor beta chains in this list originate from one sample, sequenced in a study of shared clonotypes between healthy human individuals. Naive CD8 isolation took CD45RO-negative cells positively selected for CCR7 and excluded terminally differentiated effector memory CD45RA+ cells. Data came from immunoSEQ multiplex PCR; TCRdb stores just in-frame clones and leaves some out. The sample consists of more than 2 million clones, approximately 94% of them appearing once. Sequenced sample: naive CD8+ T cells sorted from blood. The receptor set was obtained from a man between 18 and 35 years old in good health.

The chain couples TRBV4-1 to TRBJ2-7; 7 bases agree with TRBD1. This CDR3 is built from 15 residues. V shed 5 bases, J shed 2 bases, and the junction held 9 bases outside the gene matches. Germline V gene sequence: CDR1 MGHRA, CDR2 YSYEKL. Here the CDR3 reads CASSFDRDPAYEQYF. In DNA form, the CDR3 reads TGCGCCAGCAGCTTTGACAGGGACCCCGCCTACGAGCAGTACTTC.

This chain joins TRBV7-9 and TRBJ1-1; D possibly corresponds to TRBD1 (6 bases). Trimming cost V 4 bases and J 10 bases, with 16 bases left between them. This CDR3 region has 13 residues. Germline loops: CDR1 SEHNR, CDR2 FQNEAQ (reference sequence). The DNA for the CDR3 is TGTGCCAGCAGCTCCCTGGGGGGGGCTGGAGCTTTCTTT. Its translation is CASSSLGGAGAFF.

This chain joins TRBV5-6 and TRBJ2-3, with 11 bases that match TRBD2. CDR3 size: 18 residues. In germline, CDR1 is SGHDT, CDR2 YYEEEE. J was trimmed by 0 bases and V by 3 bases; bases with no gene match: 9. The CDR3 region has the DNA TGTGCCAGCAGCTCGACTAGCGGGGAAGCCTTTAGCACAGATACGCAGTATTTT. Translation gives CASSSTSGEAFSTDTQYF. The full variable domain, with the rest looked up from reference TRBV5-6 and TRBJ2-3, is DAGVTQSPTHLIKTRGQQVTLRCSPKSGHDTVSWYQQALGQGPQFIFQYYEEEERQRGNFPDRFSGHQFPNYSSELNVNALLLGDSALYLCASSSTSGEAFSTDTQYFGPGTRLTVL.

The chain uses TRBV9 and TRBJ2-5, with a weak D call TRBD1 (6 bases). The CDR3 is 15 residues long. Trimming stripped 3 bases from V and 5 bases from J, with 17 bases between. Germline V CDR1 and CDR2: SGDLS, YYNGEE. CDR3 loop: CASSGRDTRGETQYF. For the CDR3, the DNA is TGTGCCAGCAGCGGAAGGGACACTCGAGGGGAGACCCAGTACTTC.

Concerning this clone itself: This same CDR3 is encoded by further DNA sequences in the sample. The gene calls are TRBV4-3 and TRBJ2-3, with 7 bases lining up with TRBD2. J lost 0 bases, V lost 3 bases, and 0 bases had no gene match. The CDR3 contains 14 residues. Germline loops: CDR1 LGHNA, CDR2 YSLEER. CDR3 nucleotide sequence: TGCGCCAGCAGCCAGCGGGGGAGCACAGATACGCAGTATTTT. This translates into CASSQRGSTDTQYF.

The J gene is TRBJ1-1, the V gene TRBV25-1; a weak D match, TRBD1 (5 bases). The V gene's germline CDR1 is MGHDK and CDR2 SYGVNS. The CDR3 spans 16 residues. V shed 3 bases and J shed 1 base, with 15 bases lying between them. CDR3 region: CASSDSVGGTNTEAFF. As DNA, the CDR3 is TGTGCCAGCAGTGATTCCGTGGGGGGGACGAACACTGAAGCTTTCTTT.

This clone was picked up a small number of times. This chain uses TRBV7-9 with TRBJ2-7; 7 bases are a match to TRBD1. J lost 2 bases, V lost 4 bases, and 5 bases had no gene match. Germline CDR1 and CDR2: SEHNR and FQNEAQ (reference sequence). The CDR3 length is 14 residues. The DNA for the CDR3 is TGTGCCAGCAGCTCCCAGGGACAGCCCTACGAGCAGTACTTC. This sequence encodes CASSSQGQPYEQYF.